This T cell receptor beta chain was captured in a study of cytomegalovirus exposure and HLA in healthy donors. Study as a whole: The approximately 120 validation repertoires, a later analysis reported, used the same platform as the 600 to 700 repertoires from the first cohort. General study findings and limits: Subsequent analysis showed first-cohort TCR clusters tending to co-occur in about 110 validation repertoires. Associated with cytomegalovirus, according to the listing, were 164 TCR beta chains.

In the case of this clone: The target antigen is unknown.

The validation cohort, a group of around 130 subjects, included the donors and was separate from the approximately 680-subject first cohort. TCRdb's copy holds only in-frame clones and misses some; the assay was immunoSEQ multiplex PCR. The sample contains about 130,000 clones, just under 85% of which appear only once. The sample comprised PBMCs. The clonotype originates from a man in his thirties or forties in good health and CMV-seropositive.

The CDR3 DNA reads TGTGCCAGCAGCCGGGGGCTAGCGGGAGTCTACGAGCAGTACTTC. It codes for CASSRGLAGVYEQYF. This chain connects TRBV11-2 to TRBJ2-7; TRBD2 matches at 10 bases. CDR3 length: 15 amino acids. Germline lookup yields CDR1 SGHAT and CDR2 FQNNGV. V was clipped by 5 bases and J by 3 bases; unmatched bases: 7.